These 21 T cell receptor beta chains originate from one sample sequenced in a study of cytomegalovirus exposure and HLA in healthy donors. Use of 60 Vbeta and 13 Jbeta primers characterized the PCR. Generated by immunoSEQ multiplex PCR, the TCRdb table keeps only in-frame clones and is missing some. The sample has 100,000 or so clones, 76% seen once; the top ten hold 9.5% to 15%. Sequenced sample: PBMCs. These receptors came from a woman in her 40s in good health and CMV-seropositive.

This clone was picked up one time. This chain joins TRBV12-5 and TRBJ2-4, with TRBD2 matching 7 bases. Germline CDR1 and CDR2: LGHNT and FRNRAP. The CDR3 length is 14 residues. V shed 3 bases and J 7 bases; nucleotides not matched to a gene: 6. CDR3 sequence: CASGFGEGKNIQYF. The CDR3 DNA is TGTGCTAGTGGTTTTGGGGAGGGGAAGAACATTCAGTACTTC.

This clone was seen a single time. In DNA, the CDR3 is TGTGCCAGCAGACCGGGACAGGGGGGGGAGCAGTACTTC. This translates into CASRPGQGGEQYF. The chain combines TRBV6-1 with TRBJ2-7; 11 bases are a match to TRBD1. Germline V gene lookup returns CDR1 MNHNS and CDR2 SASEGT. The CDR3 totals 13 residues. V was clipped by 6 bases and J by 7 bases; unmatched bases: 5.

The V call is TRBV7-2, the J call TRBJ2-5; 7 nucleotides line up with TRBD1. CDR1 is SGHTA and CDR2 is FQGNSA in the germline V gene. V lost 7 bases to trimming and J lost 5 bases; unmatched junction nucleotides: 10. The CDR3 is made up of 14 amino acids. The CDR3 coding sequence is TGTGCCAGCAAGGTTCACAGGGGAACGGAGACCCAGTACTTC. Encoded protein: CASKVHRGTETQYF.

The chain links TRBV21-1 to TRBJ2-7; the D segment call TRBD2 is taken from the table without a DNA check. TRBV21-1 is a pseudogene. CDR3 length: 18 amino acids. CDR3 amino acids: CARNWGVEPSGTLYEQYF. The CDR3 coding sequence is TGTGCCAGAAACTGGGGGGTGGAGCCTTCCGGGACGCTCTACGAGCAGTACTTC.

The V and J genes are TRBV12-5 and TRBJ1-1; D might be TRBD1 (6 bases). CDR3 length: 15 amino acids. V was clipped by 0 bases and J by 7 bases, with 15 bases between them. Per germline, CDR1 LGHNT and CDR2 FRNRAP. DNA for the CDR3: TGTGCTAGTGGTTTGGTACTTGGCAGGGGAAGTGAAGCTTTCTTT. Residues: CASGLVLGRGSEAFF.

The V call is TRBV7-6, the J call TRBJ2-2; no firm D call. The CDR3 sequence is 14 residues long. Trimming took off 5 bases at V and 7 bases at J, with 14 bases between the two ends. CDR1 SGHVS and CDR2 FNYEAQ come from the germline V gene. The CDR3 region is CASSPGFSGGELFF. Here the CDR3 DNA reads TGTGCCAGCAGCCCCGGATTCTCAGGCGGGGAGCTGTTTTTT.

The table lists this clone with a few counts. The chain uses TRBV7-9 and TRBJ1-4, with a tentative D call TRBD1 (5 bases). V was cut by 5 bases and J by 7 bases, with 11 bases left in between. Germline V gene lookup returns CDR1 SEHNR and CDR2 FQNEAQ (reference sequence). The CDR3 covers 13 residues. The CDR3 DNA sequence: TGTGCCAGCAGCAAACATACAGGTGAAAAACTGTTTTTT. This translates into CASSKHTGEKLFF.

The chain uses TRBV10-1 and TRBJ2-2, with D possibly TRBD1 on 6 matching bases. The CDR3 spans 15 residues. Germline CDR1 reads WNHNN; CDR2 reads SYGVQD (reference sequence). Deletions cut 5 bases from V and 0 bases from J, with 10 bases between. DNA for the CDR3: TGCGCCAGCAGTACCAGGACAGCGAACACCGGGGAGCTGTTTTTT. It is translated as CASSTRTANTGELFF.

The chain joins TRBV19 to TRBJ2-5, with D tentatively TRBD2 (7 bases). The CDR3 contains 14 residues. Per germline, CDR1 LNHDA and CDR2 SQIVND (reference sequence). Between the trimmed V and J ends, which lost 2 bases and 5 bases, there was a span of 12 bases. This CDR3 reads CASSIMGGAETQYF. The CDR3 bases are TGTGCCAGTAGTATAATGGGGGGGGCTGAGACCCAGTACTTC.

V is TRBV5-1 and J is TRBJ1-5; D call uncertain. The CDR3 covers 13 residues. Deletions cut 5 bases from V and 4 bases from J, with 10 bases between. Germline lookup yields CDR1 SGHRS and CDR2 YFSETQ. CDR3 amino acids: CASRPGENQPQHF. CDR3 nucleotides: TGCGCCAGCAGACCCGGGGAAAATCAGCCCCAGCATTTT.

J is TRBJ2-2 and V is TRBV29-1; 12 nucleotides match TRBD2. The CDR3 length is 16 residues. Germline CDR1 and CDR2: SQVTM and ANQGSEA. V lost 1 base and J lost 5; bases outside the gene matches: 5. CDR3 protein: CSVEGTSGVGTGELFF. As DNA, the CDR3 is TGCAGCGTTGAAGGGACTAGCGGGGTCGGGACCGGGGAGCTGTTTTTT.

The gene calls are TRBV19 and TRBJ2-2; 7 bases align to TRBD1. The CDR3 length is 15 residues. CDR1 and CDR2 (germline): LNHDA, SQIVND (reference sequence). The junction had 4 bases not matched to a gene; V was cut back by 5 bases and J by 1 base. The CDR3 DNA is TGTGCCAGTAGTTTGGGACAGATGAACACCGGGGAGCTGTTTTTT. It encodes CASSLGQMNTGELFF.

The rearrangement links TRBV6-5 to TRBJ2-3; a possible D gene is TRBD2 (6 bases). From germline, CDR1 is MNHEY and CDR2 SVGAGI. The germline V and J ends were trimmed by 8 bases and 6 bases, with 6 bases remaining between them. CDR3 length: 10 amino acids. The CDR3 DNA follows: TGTGCCAGCGGGGGGGATACGCAGTATTTT. The encoded protein is CASGGDTQYF.

In regard to this clone: Because the CDR3 is missing its conserved closing phenylalanine or tryptophan, this is likely a read error. The gene calls are TRBV7-9 and TRBJ2-7; 9 bases match TRBD1. This CDR3 has 14 amino acids. Germline values: CDR1 SEHNR, CDR2 FQNEAQ (reference sequence). The V segment lost 3 bases and the J segment 5 bases; nucleotides outside the gene matches: 5. This chain's CDR3 is CASSFDRGTDEQYL. CDR3 in DNA: TGTGCCAGCAGCTTTGACAGGGGGACTGACGAGCAGTACCTC.

V gene TRBV5-4 combines with J gene TRBJ1-2, with no clear D. This CDR3 has 15 residues. Germline CDR1 SGHNT, CDR2 YYREEE (reference sequence). V shed 3 bases and J shed 8 bases, with 20 bases lying between them. The CDR3 nucleotides are TGTGCCAGCAGCTATGGGTTCGGGAACCTATTCGGCTACACCTTC. Protein sequence: CASSYGFGNLFGYTF.

In this sample, this clone turned up a few times. V is TRBV2 and J is TRBJ2-2; 7 bases line up with TRBD1. The CDR3 length is 15 residues. Germline CDR1 and CDR2: SNHLY and FYNNEI. J was trimmed by 3 bases and V by 11 bases; bases with no gene match: 12. The CDR3 DNA reads TGTGCCCGCCGAGACAGGGTAATAGACACCGGGGAGCTGTTTTTT. This translates into CARRDRVIDTGELFF.

Concerning this clone itself: The junction departs from the called germline gene at one end, perhaps through a read error. The chain uses TRBV7-9 and TRBJ2-7, with 8 bases fitting TRBD1. The CDR3 length is 14 residues. Germline-derived CDR1 and CDR2 are SEHNR and FQNEAQ (reference sequence). CDR3 DNA sequence: TGTTCCAGCAGCTCCCGGGACAGGACCTACGAGCAGTACTTC. This codes for CSSSSRDRTYEQYF.

V usage is TRBV5-5 and J usage is TRBJ1-6, with a tentative D call TRBD1 (6 bases). The CDR3 runs to 14 residues. Trimming took off 2 bases at V and 8 bases at J, with 11 bases between the two ends. Germline V gene lookup returns CDR1 SGHKS and CDR2 YYEKEE (reference sequence). The CDR3 DNA reads as TGTGCCAGCAGCTTTCAGGGGTCGGATTCACCCCTCCACTTT. Translation gives CASSFQGSDSPLHF.

The V call is TRBV29-1, the J call TRBJ1-2, with D unclear. CDR1 and CDR2 from the germline V gene are SQVTM and ANQGSEA. This CDR3 has 15 residues. With 4 bases removed from V and 4 bases from J, the gap between germline ends came to 19 bases. The CDR3 loop is CSVVMASRLGYGYTF. The CDR3 DNA sequence: TGCAGCGTTGTGATGGCTTCTCGACTGGGCTATGGCTACACCTTC.

The chain couples TRBV5-4 to TRBJ2-1; TRBD2 matches at 8 bases. CDR1 SGHNT and CDR2 YYREEE come from the germline V gene (reference sequence). With 0 bases clipped from V and 7 bases from J, the junction kept 9 bases outside the gene matches. This CDR3 spans 16 amino acids. This CDR3 reads CASSLELASGGNEQFF. The CDR3 DNA reads TGTGCCAGCAGCTTGGAGTTGGCGAGCGGGGGTAATGAGCAGTTCTTC.

The chain links TRBV14 to TRBJ1-1; D uncertain. This CDR3 is built from 13 residues. The germline V gene encodes CDR1 SGHDN and CDR2 FVKESK. Deletions cut 4 bases from V and 1 base from J, with 7 bases between. CDR3: CASSPRGNTEAFF. The DNA of the CDR3 is TGTGCCAGCAGCCCACGCGGGAACACTGAAGCTTTCTTT.